The sequence of this T cell receptor beta chain was determined in a study of CXCR3-negative and CXCR3-positive naive CD8 T cells. About the study: Each library gave roughly 1.4 +/- 0.3 million of about 150 million TRB reads. Findings of the study overall: Naive cells that were CXCR3-negative or CXCR3-positive used TRBV-TRBJ genes alike, while memory cells diverged. In CXCR3-positive naive cells, the TRB CDR3s were more hydrophobic than in CXCR3-negative naive cells.

As to this clonotype: The antigen remains undetermined.

The authors prepared UMI-labeled TRB cDNA libraries by 5' RACE. TCRdb reanalyzed the 5' RACE reads and collapses them to one entry per CDR3 protein, without DNA. In all, the sample yields approximately 100,000 distinct CDR3 sequences. This CDR3 has 15 amino acids. Germline lookup yields CDR1 LNHDA and CDR2 SQIVND (reference sequence). Specimen: naive CXCR3+ CD8+ T cells from blood. Subset reported: CD45RO-CCR7+CD27+CD95- naive CD8+ T cells expressing CXCR3 (TNR3+). The genes are TRBV19 and TRBJ2-7. This sequence originates from a human donor in good health. Some clones in this sample may be carry-over from other donors' samples. CDR3 sequence: CASRAAEGGTYEQYF.